The rows below give T cell receptor beta chains drawn from one sample of a study of blood T cell repertoires in COVID-19. Produced via immunoSEQ multiplex PCR; TCRdb's table is partial and in-frame only. The repertoire holds 150,000 to 200,000 clones, with 70% to 85% as singletons. The specimen was PBMCs or T cells enriched from blood (not recorded which). All receptors derive from a woman in her fifties or sixties who had recovered from COVID-19. Each CDR3 is given with its conserved first and last residue. A D gene is named only where the DNA matches it firmly. The size entry is marked missing in some rows and otherwise reads once, few, many or a size class.

13,TRBJ1-5,-,-,TRBV28,CASSLERNQPQHF,TGTGCCAGCAGTTTGGAGAGGAATCAGCCCCAGCATTTT
14,TRBJ2-7,-,TRBD2,TRBV7-2,CASSPWGGAYEQYF,TGTGCCAGCAGCCCATGGGGGGGAGCCTACGAGCAGTACTTC
16,TRBJ2-7,-,-,TRBV27,CASSLGSSGSLFGQYF,TGTGCCAGCAGTTTGGGTAGTAGCGGCTCCCTATTTGGGCAGTACTTC
15,TRBJ2-7,-,TRBD2,TRBV28,CALTSGRGNSYEQYF,TGTGCTTTAACTAGCGGGAGGGGGAACTCCTACGAGCAGTACTTC
14,TRBJ1-1,-,-,TRBV3-1/TRBV3-2,CASSQEDTNTEAFF,TGTGCCAGCAGCCAAGAGGACACTAACACTGAAGCTTTCTTT
13,TRBJ2-5,-,-,TRBV2,CASSEQVQETQYF,TGTGCCAGCAGTGAACAGGTCCAAGAGACCCAGTACTTC
12,TRBJ2-7,-,-,TRBV28,CALGDKAYEQYF,TGTGCCCTAGGGGACAAAGCCTACGAGCAGTACTTC
13,TRBJ1-4,-,-,TRBV28,CASSAGFDEKLFF,TGTGCCAGCAGCGCAGGGTTTGATGAAAAACTGTTTTTT
13,TRBJ1-5,few,-,TRBV7-9,CASSQDRNQPQHF,TGTGCCAGCAGCCAAGACAGGAATCAGCCCCAGCATTTT
16,TRBJ2-1,-,-,TRBV9,CASTQGLDLSYNEQFF,TGTGCCAGCACCCAGGGACTCGACCTCTCCTACAATGAGCAGTTCTTC
15,TRBJ2-1,-,-,TRBV5-6,CASSLAPTGINEQFF,TGTGCCAGCAGCTTGGCCCCGACAGGCATCAATGAGCAGTTCTTC
17,TRBJ2-2,few,TRBD1,TRBV7-3,CASSLTRTGGGTGELFF,TGTGCCAGCAGCCTAACCAGGACAGGGGGAGGCACCGGGGAGCTGTTTTTT
15,TRBJ2-1,few,-,TRBV5-1,CASSLGGSSYNEQFF,TGCGCCAGCAGCTTGGGTGGGAGCTCCTACAATGAGCAGTTCTTC
14,TRBJ1-3,few,-,TRBV9,CASSAGHSGNTIYF,TGTGCCAGCAGCGCAGGACACTCTGGAAACACCATATATTTT
19,TRBJ2-1,few,-,TRBV12-5,CASGSHNRRGRLQYNEQFF,TGTGCTAGTGGTTCGCACAATCGCAGGGGACGCCTCCAATACAATGAGCAGTTCTTC
14,TRBJ1-2,-,-,TRBV28,CASSGTRTHYGYTF,TGTGCCAGCAGTGGGACAAGAACCCACTATGGCTACACCTTC
14,TRBJ1-2,-,-,TRBV27,CASSNRGANYGYTF,TGTGCCAGCAGCAACCGGGGTGCTAACTATGGCTACACCTTC
17,TRBJ2-7,-,TRBD2,TRBV6-6,CASSQTSGRGGRREQYF,TGTGCCAGCAGTCAGACTAGCGGGAGGGGGGGAAGGCGGGAGCAGTACTTC
15,TRBJ2-7,-,TRBD2,TRBV6-5,CASSLLAGSAYEQYF,TGTGCCAGCAGTTTGCTAGCGGGATCCGCCTACGAGCAGTACTTC
15,TRBJ2-1,-,TRBD2,TRBV28,CASSLVGGRYNEQFF,TGTGCCAGCAGTTTGGTGGGAGGGAGATACAATGAGCAGTTCTTC
14,TRBJ2-1,-,-,TRBV5-1,CASSVSPSYNEQFF,TGCGCCAGCAGCGTCTCCCCCTCCTACAATGAGCAGTTCTTC
16,TRBJ2-7,-,TRBD1,TRBV4-1,CASSQDGQVSSYEQYF,TGCGCCAGCAGCCAAGATGGACAGGTCAGCTCCTACGAGCAGTACTTC
17,TRBJ2-1,-,-,TRBV20-1,CSASIAARPFGGNEQFF,TGCAGTGCTAGTATTGCAGCGAGACCTTTCGGGGGCAATGAGCAGTTCTTC
8,TRBJ2-7,-,-,TRBV7-3,CATDEQYF,TGTGCCACCGACGAGCAGTACTTC
15,TRBJ2-5,few,-,TRBV28,CASSLSGGPQETQYF,TGTGCCAGCAGTTTAAGCGGAGGGCCCCAAGAGACCCAGTACTTC
15,TRBJ1-2,-,-,TRBV5-1,CASSLEGNADRGYTF,TGCGCCAGCAGCTTGGAGGGGAACGCCGACAGAGGCTACACCTTC
18,TRBJ2-7,-,TRBD2,TRBV5-1,CASSSYSSGTTITYEQYF,TGCGCCAGCAGCTCATACTCTAGCGGGACTACCATCACCTACGAGCAGTACTTC
15,TRBJ2-1,few,-,TRBV28,CASSHSLGYLNEQFF,TGTGCCAGCAGTCATTCCCTAGGCTATCTCAATGAGCAGTTCTTC
16,TRBJ2-1,few,-,TRBV10-1,CASSESREDPYNEQFF,TGCGCCAGCAGTGAGTCAAGGGAGGACCCCTACAATGAGCAGTTCTTC
16,TRBJ2-1,-,TRBD2,TRBV25-1,CASSEWGLAAYNEQFF,TGTGCCAGCAGTGAATGGGGACTAGCGGCTTACAATGAGCAGTTCTTC
15,TRBJ1-2,once,-,TRBV18,CASSPPTGNSYGYTF,TGTGCCAGCTCACCCCCTACAGGGAATTCCTATGGCTACACCTTC
13,TRBJ1-1,-,-,TRBV7-8,CASSQRQAGKAFF,TGTGCCAGCAGCCAGAGACAGGCCGGGAAAGCTTTCTTT
13,TRBJ2-1,once,-,TRBV10-3,CATETPFGNEQFF,TGTGCCACCGAGACACCGTTTGGGAATGAGCAGTTCTTC
14,TRBJ1-1,-,-,TRBV5-6,CASSLPDRNTEAFF,TGTGCCAGCAGCTTGCCGGACAGAAACACTGAAGCTTTCTTT
13,TRBJ2-5,once,TRBD1,TRBV18,CASSTTGEETQYF,TGTGCCAGCTCAACGACAGGGGAGGAGACCCAGTACTTC
15,TRBJ1-5,once,-,TRBV6-5,CASSYSGGSNQPQHF,TGTGCCAGCAGTTACTCAGGAGGTAGCAATCAGCCCCAGCATTTT
13,TRBJ2-1,-,-,TRBV5-6,CASSNQVGQGEFF,TGTGCCAGCAGCAACCAAGTCGGACAAGGGGAGTTCTTC
15,TRBJ1-5,-,-,TRBV5-1,CASSLGAGPYQPQHF,TGCGCCAGCAGCTTGGGGGCGGGTCCGTATCAGCCCCAGCATTTT
15,TRBJ2-2,few,TRBD1,TRBV4-2,CASSPGQTNTGELFF,TGTGCCAGCAGTCCGGGACAGACGAACACCGGGGAGCTGTTTTTT
15,TRBJ1-2,-,-,TRBV27,CASRPEGFLVGGYTF,TGTGCCAGCAGACCGGAGGGGTTTCTGGTCGGCGGCTACACCTTC
14,TRBJ2-1,-,TRBD2,TRBV28,CASRRAGPGDEQFF,TGTGCCAGCAGACGAGCGGGACCTGGGGATGAGCAGTTCTTC
13,TRBJ1-6,-,-,TRBV27,CASGVGADSPLHF,TGTGCCAGTGGGGTAGGGGCAGATTCACCCCTCCACTTT
15,TRBJ2-7,-,-,TRBV10-2,CASSPPVETVYEQYF,TGCGCCAGCAGTCCCCCCGTGGAGACAGTCTACGAGCAGTACTTC
15,TRBJ1-1,few,TRBD1,TRBV15,CATSPDRGRDTEAFF,TGTGCCACCAGCCCCGACAGGGGACGGGACACTGAAGCTTTCTTT